The sequence of this TCR beta chain was determined in a study of T-cell reconstitution after alpha-beta-depleted transplantation in children. Trimming shortened V by 7 bases and J by 3 bases, and 13 bases separated the two germline ends. The CDR3 runs to 13 residues. The authors prepared the TCRbeta library with unique molecular identifiers. One entry per CDR3 protein, called by TCRdb with MiXCR from the PCR reads. The sample has some 490,000 distinct CDR3 sequences; around 12% are singletons. This clonotype was picked up many times. The material sequenced was PBMCs from the stem cell graft donor, taken from the stem cell graft. The receptor comes from a human donor who donated a stem cell graft to a child with combined immunodeficiency. The V gene is TRBV12-3 or TRBV12-4, the J gene TRBJ2-7; D not resolved. The CDR3: CASTHGPSYEQYF. CDR3 nucleotide sequence: TGTGCCAGCACCCACGGACCGAGCTACGAGCAGTACTTC.